This T cell receptor beta chain derives from a study of blood T cells in healthy people across ages. This clonotype has a handful of counts. Primers used in a second PCR of roughly 6 to 12 cycles were a sample-barcoded 5' primer and a J-beta primer mix. TCRdb recomputed calls from the 5' RACE reads with MiXCR, one row per CDR3 protein. The sample shows about 680,000 distinct CDR3 sequences, approximately 49% of them seen only once. Extractions gave at least 5 micrograms of total RNA per sample. Germline assignment: CDR1 DFQATT and CDR2 SNEGSKA (reference sequence). V lost 3 bases to trimming and J lost 8 bases; unmatched junction nucleotides: 16. This CDR3 has 16 amino acids.

The chain carries TRBV20-1 and TRBJ2-1; 7 bases are shared with TRBD2. Material: blood. This TCR was recovered from an older woman in good health. The CDR3: CSASEEAGLAIYEQFF. In nucleotides, the CDR3 is TGCAGTGCTAGTGAGGAAGCGGGGCTAGCAATCTATGAGCAGTTCTTC.